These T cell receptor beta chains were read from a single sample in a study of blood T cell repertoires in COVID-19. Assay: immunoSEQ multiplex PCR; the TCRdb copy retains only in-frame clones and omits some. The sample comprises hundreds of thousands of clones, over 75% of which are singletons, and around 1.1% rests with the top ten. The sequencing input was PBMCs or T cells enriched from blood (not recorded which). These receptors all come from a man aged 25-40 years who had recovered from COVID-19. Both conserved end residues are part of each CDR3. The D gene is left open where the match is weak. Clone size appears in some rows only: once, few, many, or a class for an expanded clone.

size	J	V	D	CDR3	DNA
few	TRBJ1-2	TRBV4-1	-	CASSQEEGLNYGYTF	TGCGCCAGCAGCCAAGAAGAGGGACTGAACTATGGCTACACCTTC
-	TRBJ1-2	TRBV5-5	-	CASSLLDNYGYTF	TGTGCCAGCAGCTTACTAGATAACTATGGCTACACCTTC
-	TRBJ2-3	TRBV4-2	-	CASSPTPGTLNTDTQYF	TGTGCCAGCAGCCCGACCCCCGGGACACTGAACACAGATACGCAGTATTTT
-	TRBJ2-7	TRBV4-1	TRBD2	CASSRSGSNVIYEQYF	TGCGCCAGCAGCCGTAGCGGGAGTAACGTGATCTACGAGCAGTACTTC
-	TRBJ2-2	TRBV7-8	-	CASSLAGRGNTGELFF	TGTGCCAGCAGCTTAGCCGGGAGAGGAAACACCGGGGAGCTGTTTTTT
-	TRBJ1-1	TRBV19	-	CASSRGQTNTEAFF	TGTGCCAGTAGCAGGGGACAAACGAACACTGAAGCTTTCTTT
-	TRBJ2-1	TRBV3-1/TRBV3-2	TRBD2	CASSQDKLAGGSSYNEQFF	TGTGCCAGCAGCCAAGATAAACTAGCGGGAGGGAGCTCCTACAATGAGCAGTTCTTC
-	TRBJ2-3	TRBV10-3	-	CAISEVGGHTDTQYF	TGTGCCATCAGTGAGGTGGGAGGCCACACAGATACGCAGTATTTT
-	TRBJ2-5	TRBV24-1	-	CATSPGFVGETQYF	TGTGCCACCAGTCCGGGGTTTGTAGGGGAGACCCAGTACTTC
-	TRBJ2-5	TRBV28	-	CASSQGAETQYF	TGTGCCAGCAGTCAGGGTGCAGAGACCCAGTACTTC
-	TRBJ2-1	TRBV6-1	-	CASKSGSSYNEQFF	TGTGCCAGCAAAAGCGGAAGCTCCTACAATGAGCAGTTCTTC
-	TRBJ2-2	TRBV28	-	CASSPLRELFF	TGTGCCAGCAGTCCACTGAGAGAGCTGTTTTTT
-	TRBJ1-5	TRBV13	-	CASSTEGVQPQHF	TGTGCCAGCAGCACAGAGGGAGTCCAGCCCCAGCATTTT
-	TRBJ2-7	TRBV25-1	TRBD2	CASSEDIPGLAGADEQYF	TGTGCCAGCAGTGAAGACATACCGGGACTAGCGGGAGCGGACGAGCAGTACTTC
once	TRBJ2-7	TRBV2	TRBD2	CASSKGLAGVREQYF	TGTGCCAGCAGTAAGGGACTAGCGGGAGTGCGAGAGCAGTACTTC
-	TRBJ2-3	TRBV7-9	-	CASSLRLEGDTQYF	TGTGCCAGCAGCTTACGTCTAGAAGGAGATACGCAGTATTTT
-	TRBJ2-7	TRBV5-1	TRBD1	CASSLDRVDLLYEQYF	TGCGCCAGCAGCTTAGACAGGGTTGATTTGCTGTACGAGCAGTACTTC
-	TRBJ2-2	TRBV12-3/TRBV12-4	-	CASHGTPTGELFF	TGTGCCAGCCACGGGACACCAACCGGGGAGCTGTTTTTT
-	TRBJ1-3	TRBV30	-	CASQGRTSGNTIYF	TGTGCTTCCCAGGGCAGAACCTCTGGAAACACCATATATTTT
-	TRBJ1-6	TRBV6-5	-	CASNPTGKPLHF	TGTGCCAGCAACCCGACCGGGAAGCCCCTCCACTTT
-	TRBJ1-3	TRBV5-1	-	CASSFSGVGNTIYF	TGCGCCAGCAGCTTCTCAGGGGTAGGAAACACCATATATTTT
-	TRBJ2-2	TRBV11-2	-	CASSVQLYANTGELFF	TGTGCCAGCAGCGTACAGCTATACGCGAACACCGGGGAGCTGTTTTTT
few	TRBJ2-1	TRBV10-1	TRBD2	CASSESGTNTNEQFF	TGCGCCAGCAGTGAATCCGGGACTAATACCAATGAGCAGTTCTTC
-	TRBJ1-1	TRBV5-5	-	CASSFSPGDTEAFF	TGTGCCAGCAGCTTTTCCCCCGGGGACACTGAAGCTTTCTTT
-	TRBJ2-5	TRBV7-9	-	CASSEEETQYF	TGTGCCAGCAGCGAAGAGGAGACCCAGTACTTC
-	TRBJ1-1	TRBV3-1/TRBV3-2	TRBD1	CASSQQGARAEAFF	TGTGCCAGCAGCCAGCAGGGGGCTAGGGCTGAAGCTTTCTTT
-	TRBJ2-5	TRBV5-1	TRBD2	CASSLSSLAAQETQYF	TGCGCCAGCAGCTTGAGTTCACTAGCGGCCCAAGAGACCCAGTACTTC
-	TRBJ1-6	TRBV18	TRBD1	CASSSDRAFSELSYNSPLHF	TGTGCCAGCTCCTCGGACAGGGCGTTTTCGGAATTGTCCTATAATTCACCCCTCCACTTT
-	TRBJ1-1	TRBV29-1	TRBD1	CSVGTGNTEAFF	TGCAGCGTCGGGACAGGGAACACTGAAGCTTTCTTT
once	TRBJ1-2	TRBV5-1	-	CASSLAAENYGYTF	TGCGCCAGCAGCTTGGCCGCGGAGAACTATGGCTACACCTTC
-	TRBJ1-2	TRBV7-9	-	CASSSTTGTNYGYTF	TGTGCCAGCAGCTCTACTACAGGGACCAACTATGGCTACACCTTC
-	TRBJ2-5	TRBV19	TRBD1	CASSSGQGIAGQETQYF	TGTGCCAGTAGTTCGGGACAGGGTATCGCCGGCCAAGAGACCCAGTACTTC
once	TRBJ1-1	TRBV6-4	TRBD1	CASSPERTGAQEAFF	TGTGCCAGCAGCCCAGAAAGGACAGGGGCGCAGGAAGCTTTCTTT
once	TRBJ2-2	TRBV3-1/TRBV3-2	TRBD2	CASSLAGLAGVGELFF	TGTGCCAGCAGCCTCGCCGGGTTAGCGGGAGTCGGGGAGCTGTTTTTT
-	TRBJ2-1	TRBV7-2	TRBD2	CASSQRPGLASNEQFF	TGTGCCAGCAGCCAGAGACCGGGACTAGCGAGCAATGAGCAGTTCTTC
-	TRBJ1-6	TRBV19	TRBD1	CATMDRRLSSPLHF	TGTGCCACCATGGACAGGAGGCTAAGTTCACCCCTCCACTTT
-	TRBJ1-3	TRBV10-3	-	CATLSSGNTIYF	TGTGCCACGCTATCCTCTGGAAACACCATATATTTT
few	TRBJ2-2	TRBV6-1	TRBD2	CASSDGGANTGELFF	TGTGCCAGCAGTGACGGGGGGGCGAACACCGGGGAGCTGTTTTTT
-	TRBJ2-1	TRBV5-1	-	CASSSRFPGQSSYNEQFF	TGCGCCAGCAGCTCGAGATTTCCGGGACAAAGCTCCTACAATGAGCAGTTCTTC
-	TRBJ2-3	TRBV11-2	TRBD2	CASSLFGLAGPTDTQYF	TGTGCCAGCAGCTTATTTGGACTAGCGGGACCCACAGATACGCAGTATTTT
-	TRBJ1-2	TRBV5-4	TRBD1	CASSPQRSTGLDYGYTF	TGTGCCAGCAGCCCGCAGCGCTCGACAGGGTTGGACTATGGCTACACCTTC
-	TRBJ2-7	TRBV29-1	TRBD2	CSVGGGGPLEQYF	TGCAGCGTTGGAGGCGGGGGACCGCTGGAGCAGTACTTC
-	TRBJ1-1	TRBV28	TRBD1	CASIPTGLDTEAFF	TGTGCCAGCATCCCGACAGGGTTGGACACTGAAGCTTTCTTT
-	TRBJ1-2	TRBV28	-	CASSGPWRDYGYTF	TGTGCCAGCAGTGGGCCCTGGAGGGACTATGGCTACACCTTC
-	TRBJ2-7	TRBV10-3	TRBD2	CAISGEAGARFSYEQYF	TGTGCCATCAGTGGAGAAGCGGGAGCCCGCTTCTCCTACGAGCAGTACTTC
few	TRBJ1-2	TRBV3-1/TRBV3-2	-	CASSQRQDDYGYTF	TGTGCCAGCAGCCAAAGACAGGACGACTATGGCTACACCTTC
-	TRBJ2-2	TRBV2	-	CASSEVPRNTGELFF	TGTGCCAGCAGTGAAGTCCCTCGGAACACCGGGGAGCTGTTTTTT
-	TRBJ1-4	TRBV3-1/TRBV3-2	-	CASSQGGGNEKLFF	TGTGCCAGCAGCCAGGGGGGAGGCAATGAAAAACTGTTTTTT
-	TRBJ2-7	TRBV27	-	CASSPEYYLPYEQYF	TGTGCCAGCAGTCCGGAATACTACCTTCCCTACGAGCAGTACTTC
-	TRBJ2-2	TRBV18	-	CASSPIGDTGELFF	TGTGCCAGCTCACCAATCGGGGACACCGGGGAGCTGTTTTTT
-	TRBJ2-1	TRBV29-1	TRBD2	CSVGAGGLINEQFF	TGCAGCGTGGGAGCGGGAGGGTTAATAAATGAGCAGTTCTTC
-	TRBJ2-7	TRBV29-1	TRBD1	CSVGGVTGHSYEQYF	TGCAGCGTTGGGGGTGTGACAGGGCACTCCTACGAGCAGTACTTC
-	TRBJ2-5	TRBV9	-	CASSGAAAGFRETQYF	TGTGCCAGCAGCGGGGCCGCGGCAGGGTTTAGGGAGACCCAGTACTTC